This passage covers 20 T cell receptor beta chains from one sample sequenced in a study of shared clonotypes between healthy human individuals. Assay used: immunoSEQ multiplex PCR; TCRdb lists only in-frame clones, some missing. The data contain millions of clones, approximately 93% of them singletons. Input material: naive CD4+ T cells from PBMCs. The subset denotes: CD45RA+ positively selected. The receptors derive from a man aged 18 to 29 in good health. Some clones in this sample may be carry-over from other donors' samples.

The chain carries TRBV18 and TRBJ1-2; TRBD1 is a possible D gene (5 bases). V was trimmed by 4 bases and J by 1 base, leaving 10 bases between them. The germline V gene has CDR1 KGHSH and CDR2 LQKENI. The CDR3 is 14 residues long. CDR3 sequence (DNA): TGTGCCAGCTCACGCGAGGACATTAACTATGGCTACACCTTC. It specifies CASSREDINYGYTF.

V usage is TRBV6-6 and J usage is TRBJ2-5; TRBD2 agrees at 14 bases. J was trimmed by 5 bases and V by 4 bases; bases with no gene match: 6. The CDR3 contains 16 residues. Germline V gives CDR1 MNHNY, CDR2 SVGAGI (reference sequence). The CDR3 here is CASSSTSGRAGETQYF. The CDR3 nucleotides read TGTGCCAGCAGTTCGACTAGCGGGAGGGCCGGTGAGACCCAGTACTTC.

The chain recombines TRBV5-1 with TRBJ2-2; TRBD2 matches at 7 bases. Losses at the gene ends were 3 bases for V and 6 bases for J; bases not matched to a gene: 14. Germline values: CDR1 SGHRS, CDR2 YFSETQ. The CDR3 sequence is 17 residues long. The CDR3 region is CASSWPFGGSVPGELFF. Here the CDR3 DNA reads TGCGCCAGCAGCTGGCCCTTTGGCGGGAGCGTCCCCGGGGAGCTGTTTTTT.

V is TRBV6-5 and J is TRBJ2-1; the D gene could be TRBD1 or TRBD2 (5 bases each). The CDR3 has 16 residues. Deletions cut 0 bases from V and 6 bases from J, with 15 bases between. The germline V gene has CDR1 MNHEY and CDR2 SVGAGI. The CDR3 sequence: CASSYSPGPPGNEQFF. DNA for the CDR3: TGTGCCAGCAGTTACTCTCCGGGACCCCCGGGCAATGAGCAGTTCTTC.

The chain uses TRBV4-1 and TRBJ2-5, with D perhaps matching TRBD2 (5 bases). The CDR3 length is 16 residues. From germline, CDR1 is MGHRA and CDR2 YSYEKL. The V end was cut by 1 base, the J end by 5 bases, with 17 bases between. CDR3 in DNA: TGCGCCAGCAGCCAAGTCGGTCTTCCAAGGGAGGAGACCCAGTACTTC. Its protein product is CASSQVGLPREETQYF.

The chain employs TRBV5-1 and TRBJ1-3; D remains unclear. In germline, CDR1 is SGHRS, CDR2 YFSETQ. The V end lost 0 bases, the J end lost 3 bases, and 10 bases lay between the germline ends. The CDR3 loop spans 15 amino acids. The CDR3 protein is CASSLGSAFGNTIYF. The CDR3, as DNA: TGCGCCAGCAGCTTGGGTTCTGCCTTTGGAAACACCATATATTTT. Drawing the rest from reference TRBV5-1 and TRBJ1-3, the complete variable domain is KAGVTQTPRYLIKTRGQQVTLSCSPISGHRSVSWYQQTPGQGLQFLFEYFSETQRNKGNFPGRFSGRQFSNSRSEMNVSTLELGDSALYLCASSLGSAFGNTIYFGEGSWLTVV.

CDR3 bases: TGCGCCAGCAGCTTGGTTAGAAACGAGCAGTACTTC. Its translation: CASSLVRNEQYF. V gene TRBV5-1 combines with J gene TRBJ2-7; D unresolved. The CDR3 sequence is 12 residues long. Trimming stripped 0 bases from V and 5 bases from J, with 6 bases between. From germline, CDR1 is SGHRS and CDR2 YFSETQ.

This rearrangement joins TRBV28 to TRBJ2-2, with no clear D. This CDR3 region has 13 residues. CDR1 is MDHEN, CDR2 SYDVKM, per germline. Trimming cost V 4 bases and J 6 bases, with 9 bases left between them. CDR3 amino acids: CASSSQNSGELFF. The CDR3 coding sequence is TGTGCCAGCAGTTCGCAAAACTCCGGGGAGCTGTTTTTT.

V and J are TRBV5-4 and TRBJ2-1; no definite D call. V lost 1 base to trimming and J lost 8 bases, with 13 bases between them. The CDR3 extends over 14 amino acids. Germline CDR1 SGHNT, CDR2 YYREEE (reference sequence). In DNA, the CDR3 is TGTGCCAGCAGCTTGTCTAGTAGTCGGGATGAGCAGTTCTTC. Amino acids: CASSLSSSRDEQFF.

In this sample, this clone turned up once. Other DNA sequences in the sample encode the same CDR3. The chain couples TRBV6-5 to TRBJ2-1; the D gene is possibly TRBD2 (5 bases). Trimming removed 2 bases from V and 7 bases from J, with 9 bases in between. The CDR3 has 13 amino acids. Germline values: CDR1 MNHEY, CDR2 SVGAGI. The chain's CDR3 is CASSYRGRNEQFF. CDR3 nucleotides: TGTGCCAGCAGTTACCGAGGGAGAAATGAGCAGTTCTTC.

CDR3 loop: CASSIRLARANEQFF. In nucleotides, the CDR3 is TGTGCCAGCAGCATCCGACTAGCCCGGGCCAATGAGCAGTTCTTC. This sequence joins TRBV7-6 and TRBJ2-1, with 7 bases fitting TRBD2. The germline V gene encodes CDR1 SGHVS and CDR2 FNYEAQ. V was clipped by 5 bases and J by 6 bases; unmatched bases: 10. The CDR3 contains 15 residues.

This clone showed up just once. The same CDR3 is also encoded by other DNA sequences in this sample. V is TRBV5-1 and J is TRBJ1-5; D call uncertain. V was cut by 0 bases and J by 4 bases, with 8 bases left in between. Germline V gives CDR1 SGHRS, CDR2 YFSETQ. There are 14 residues in the CDR3. The chain's CDR3 is CASSLGGDNQPQHF. CDR3 nucleotides: TGCGCCAGCAGCTTGGGAGGAGATAATCAGCCCCAGCATTTT.

V is TRBV5-1 and J is TRBJ2-1, with D possibly matching TRBD2 (5 bases). This CDR3 region has 16 residues. Germline V gene sequence: CDR1 SGHRS, CDR2 YFSETQ. Trimming removed 0 bases at V and 0 bases at J, with 10 bases between. CDR3 loop: CASSLAVRGSYNEQFF. CDR3 bases: TGCGCCAGCAGCTTGGCCGTCCGGGGCTCCTACAATGAGCAGTTCTTC.

This clone was counted between two and nine times. The chain is built from TRBV30 and TRBJ1-1; no reliable D call. Trimming took off 2 bases at V and 6 bases at J, with 7 bases between the two ends. The CDR3 sequence is 11 residues long. Germline-derived CDR1 and CDR2 are GTSNPN and SVGIG (reference sequence). The DNA of the CDR3 is TGTGCCTGGAGTTTCTACGCTGAAGCTTTCTTT. This gives the protein CAWSFYAEAFF.

The chain is built from TRBV5-4 and TRBJ2-3; no firm D call. The CDR3 loop spans 14 amino acids. Germline CDR1 is SGHNT and CDR2 is YYREEE (reference sequence). Trimming removed 0 bases from V and 2 bases from J, with 7 bases in between. The CDR3 spells CASSLARPTDTQYF. The DNA of the CDR3 is TGTGCCAGCAGCTTGGCCAGGCCCACAGATACGCAGTATTTT.

The chain has TRBV12-5 and TRBJ2-5; perhaps TRBD2 as D (5 bases). This CDR3 spans 15 amino acids. Per the germline V gene, CDR1 is LGHNT and CDR2 is FRNRAP. The V end lost 1 base, the J end lost 1 base, and 10 bases lay between the germline ends. In nucleotides, the CDR3 is TGTGCTAGTGGTTTGGGCGTCGGGGTCCAAGAGACCCAGTACTTC. Translating gives CASGLGVGVQETQYF.

The chain uses TRBV21-1 and TRBJ1-5. TRBV21-1 counts as a pseudogene. The CDR3 has 13 amino acids. The CDR3 is CATWDGGGQPQHF. CDR3 DNA: TGTGCCACCTGGGACGGCGGAGGGCAGCCCCAGCATTTT.

The chain is built from TRBV18 and TRBJ2-1, with 8 nucleotides matching TRBD2. The CDR3 has 14 residues. J was trimmed by 5 bases and V by 3 bases; bases with no gene match: 3. Germline loops: CDR1 KGHSH, CDR2 LQKENI. CDR3 loop: CASSPGTSHNEQFF. As DNA, the CDR3 is TGTGCCAGCTCACCGGGGACTAGTCACAATGAGCAGTTCTTC.

The chain couples TRBV7-3 to TRBJ2-2; weak D call: TRBD1 (6 bases). The V gene lost 5 bases and the J gene lost 5 bases, with 18 bases spanning the gap. Per the germline V gene, CDR1 is SGHTA and CDR2 is FQGTGA. The CDR3 is 16 residues long. The CDR3 region is CASSLQGPLGTGELFF. The CDR3 nucleotides are TGTGCCAGCAGCCTCCAGGGGCCACTAGGTACCGGGGAGCTGTTTTTT.

The rearrangement joins TRBV28 to TRBJ2-1, with D unclear. The CDR3 has 14 residues. V lost 3 bases, J lost 4 bases, and 10 bases lay in between. CDR1 and CDR2 (germline): MDHEN, SYDVKM. The CDR3 DNA reads TGTGCCAGCAGTTTCGGGCTAGAGTACAATGAGCAGTTCTTC. Translating gives CASSFGLEYNEQFF.